This T cell receptor beta chain came from a study of human T cells and chemical hapten exposure. From the RACE reads, TCRdb called clonotypes with MiXCR, one entry per CDR3 protein. This sample carries approximately 89,000 distinct CDR3 sequences, approximately 6.6% of them seen once, and the ten largest clones take 1% to 1.5%. Indicated time point: patch test 2, 6 weeks after DPC sensitization. Indicated treatment: therapeutic diphenylcyclopropenone sensitization with weekly scalp DPC. In its sample, this clonotype was seen a few times. V shed 0 bases and J shed 2 bases, with 12 bases lying between them. CDR1 is SGHRS and CDR2 is YFSETQ in the germline V gene. The CDR3 sequence is 16 residues long.

The clonotype comes from a woman in her twenties or thirties with alopecia areata. Some clones in this sample may be carry-over from other donors' samples. The specimen was whole blood, collected in connection with sensitization to the hapten diphenylcyclopropenone (DPC). The chain joins TRBV5-1 to TRBJ1-3; possibly TRBD1 for D (5 bases). CDR3 nucleotides: TGCGCCAGCAGCTTGGACCCGGGGGGTACTGGAAACACCATATATTTT. Translation: CASSLDPGGTGNTIYF.